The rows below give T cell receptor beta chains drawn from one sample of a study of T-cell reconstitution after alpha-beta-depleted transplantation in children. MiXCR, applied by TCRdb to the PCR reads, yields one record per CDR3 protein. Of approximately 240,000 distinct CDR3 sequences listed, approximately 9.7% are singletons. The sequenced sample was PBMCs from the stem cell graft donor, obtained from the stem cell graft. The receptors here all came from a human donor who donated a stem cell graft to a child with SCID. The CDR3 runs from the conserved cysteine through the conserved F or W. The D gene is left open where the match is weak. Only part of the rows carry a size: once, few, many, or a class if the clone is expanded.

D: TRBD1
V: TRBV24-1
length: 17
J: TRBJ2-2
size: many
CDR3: CATSDGGTGMNTGELFF
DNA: TGTGCCACCAGTGACGGGGGGACAGGGATGAACACCGGGGAGCTGTTTTTT

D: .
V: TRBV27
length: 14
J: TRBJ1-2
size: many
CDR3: CASSLSIPIKSYTF
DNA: TGTGCCAGCAGTTTATCGATCCCGATCAAGAGCTACACCTTC

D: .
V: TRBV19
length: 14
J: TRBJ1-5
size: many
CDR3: CASKVQAPNQPQHF
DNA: TGTGCCAGTAAGGTACAGGCTCCCAATCAGCCCCAGCATTTT

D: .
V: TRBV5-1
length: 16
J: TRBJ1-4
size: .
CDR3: CASSLQSQAKNEKLFF
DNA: TGCGCCAGCAGCCTCCAGTCACAGGCGAAGAATGAAAAACTGTTTTTT

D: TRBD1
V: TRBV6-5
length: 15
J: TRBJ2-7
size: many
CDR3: CASSYHRGPPYEQYF
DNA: TGTGCCAGCAGTTACCACAGGGGACCACCCTACGAGCAGTACTTC

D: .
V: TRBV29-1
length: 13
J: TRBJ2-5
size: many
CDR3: CSVVSGFLETQYF
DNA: TGCAGCGTTGTTTCCGGGTTTTTGGAGACCCAGTACTTC

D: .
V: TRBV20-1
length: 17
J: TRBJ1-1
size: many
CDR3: CSARVPYGAQGYTEAFF
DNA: TGCAGTGCTAGAGTCCCTTATGGGGCGCAGGGGTACACTGAAGCTTTCTTT

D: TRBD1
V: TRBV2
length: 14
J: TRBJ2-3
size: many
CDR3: CARTWGQGTDTQYF
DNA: TGTGCCAGAACTTGGGGACAGGGCACAGATACGCAGTATTTT

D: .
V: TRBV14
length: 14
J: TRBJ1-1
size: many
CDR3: CASSQATGPWRAFF
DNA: TGTGCCAGCAGCCAAGCTACGGGCCCCTGGAGAGCTTTCTTT

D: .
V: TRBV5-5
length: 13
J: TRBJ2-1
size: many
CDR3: CASSLVWGNEQFF
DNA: TGTGCCAGCAGCTTGGTTTGGGGCAATGAGCAGTTCTTC

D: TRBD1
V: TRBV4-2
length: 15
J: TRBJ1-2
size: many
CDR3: CASSKKGQGAEGYTF
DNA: TGTGCCAGCAGCAAAAAGGGACAGGGGGCGGAGGGCTACACCTTC

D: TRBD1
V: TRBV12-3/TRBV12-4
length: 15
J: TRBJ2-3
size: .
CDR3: CASSFGDRDADTQYF
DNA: TGTGCCAGCAGTTTCGGGGACAGGGACGCAGATACGCAGTATTTT

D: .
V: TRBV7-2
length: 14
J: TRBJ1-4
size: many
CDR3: CASSPRAGNEKLFF
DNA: TGTGCCAGCAGCCCCCGTGCAGGGAATGAAAAACTGTTTTTT

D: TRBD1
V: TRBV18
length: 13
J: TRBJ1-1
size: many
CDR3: CASSQGANTEAFF
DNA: TGTGCCAGCTCGCAGGGGGCAAACACTGAAGCTTTCTTT

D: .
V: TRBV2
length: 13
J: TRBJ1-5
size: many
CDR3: CASSVQVQSAQHF
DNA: TGTGCCAGCAGTGTGCAGGTTCAATCGGCCCAGCATTTT

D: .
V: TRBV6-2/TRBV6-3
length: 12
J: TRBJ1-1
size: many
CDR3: CASSRTPAEAFF
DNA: TGTGCCAGCAGTCGGACACCAGCTGAAGCTTTCTTT

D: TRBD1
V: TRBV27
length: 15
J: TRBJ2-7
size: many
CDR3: CASSLSTGSTYEQYF
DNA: TGTGCCAGCAGTTTATCGACAGGGAGCACCTACGAGCAGTACTTC

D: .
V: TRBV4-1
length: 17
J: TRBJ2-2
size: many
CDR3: CASSQAIAGRNTGELFF
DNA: TGCGCCAGCAGCCAAGCTATCGCGGGGAGGAACACCGGGGAGCTGTTTTTT

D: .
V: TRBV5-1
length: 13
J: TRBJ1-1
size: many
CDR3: CASSPLLNTEAFF
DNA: TGCGCCAGCAGCCCTTTGTTGAACACTGAAGCTTTCTTT

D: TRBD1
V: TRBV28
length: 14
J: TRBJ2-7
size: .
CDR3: CASSPDRGAYEQYF
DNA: TGTGCCAGCAGTCCGGACAGGGGGGCCTACGAGCAGTACTTC

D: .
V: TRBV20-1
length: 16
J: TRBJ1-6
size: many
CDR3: CSAPGQPNSYNSPLHF
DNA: TGCAGTGCCCCAGGACAGCCGAACTCTTATAATTCACCCCTCCACTTT

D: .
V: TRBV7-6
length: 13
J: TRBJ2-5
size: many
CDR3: CASSSVYQETQYF
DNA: TGTGCCAGCAGCTCAGTGTACCAAGAGACCCAGTACTTC

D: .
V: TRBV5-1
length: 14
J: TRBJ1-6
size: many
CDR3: CASSQTASRSPLHF
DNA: TGCGCCAGCAGCCAGACAGCCTCGCGTTCACCCCTCCACTTT

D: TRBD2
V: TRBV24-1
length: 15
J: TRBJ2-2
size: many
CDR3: CATSWEGADTGELFF
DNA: TGTGCCACCAGCTGGGAGGGAGCAGACACCGGGGAGCTGTTTTTT

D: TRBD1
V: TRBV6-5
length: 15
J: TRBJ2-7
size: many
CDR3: CASSYSLQGPREQYF
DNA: TGTGCCAGCAGTTACTCGCTACAGGGGCCTCGCGAGCAGTACTTC

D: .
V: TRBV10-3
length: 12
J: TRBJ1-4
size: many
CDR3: CAISEAGEKLFF
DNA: TGTGCCATCAGTGAGGCGGGTGAAAAACTGTTTTTT

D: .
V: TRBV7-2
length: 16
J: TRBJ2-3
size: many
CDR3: CASSLGGGLSGDTQYF
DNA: TGTGCCAGCAGCTTGGGGGGGGGGCTATCGGGAGATACGCAGTATTTT

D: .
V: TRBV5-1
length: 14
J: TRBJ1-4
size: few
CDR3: CASSSAGNDEKLFF
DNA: TGCGCCAGCAGCTCGGCAGGGAATGATGAAAAACTGTTTTTT

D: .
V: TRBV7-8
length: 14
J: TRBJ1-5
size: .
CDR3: CASSLGGGGWPQHF
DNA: TGTGCCAGCAGCTTAGGGGGGGGGGGATGGCCCCAGCATTTT

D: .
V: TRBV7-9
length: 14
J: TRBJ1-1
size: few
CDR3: CASSLGGWNTEAFF
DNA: TGTGCCAGCAGCTTAGGAGGGTGGAACACTGAAGCTTTCTTT

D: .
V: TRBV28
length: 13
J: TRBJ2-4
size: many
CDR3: CASSLAGKNIQYF
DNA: TGTGCCAGCAGTTTGGCGGGGAAAAACATTCAGTACTTC

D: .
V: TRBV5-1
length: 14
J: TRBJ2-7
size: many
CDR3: CASSLGAGSYEQYF
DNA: TGCGCCAGCAGCTTAGGTGCAGGGTCCTACGAGCAGTACTTC

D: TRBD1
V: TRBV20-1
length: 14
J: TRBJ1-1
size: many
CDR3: CSAREAGTGTEAFF
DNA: TGCAGTGCTAGAGAGGCCGGGACAGGGACTGAAGCTTTCTTT

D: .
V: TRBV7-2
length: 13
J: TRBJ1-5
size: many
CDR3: CASSLGVHQPQHF
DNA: TGTGCCAGCAGCTTAGGAGTCCATCAGCCCCAGCATTTT

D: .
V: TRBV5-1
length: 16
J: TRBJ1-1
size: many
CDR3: CASSLARGGMNTEAFF
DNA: TGCGCCAGCAGCTTGGCTCGGGGGGGTATGAACACTGAAGCTTTCTTT

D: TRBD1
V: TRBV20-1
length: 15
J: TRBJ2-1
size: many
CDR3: CSATNRQGKSNEQFF
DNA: TGCAGTGCTACGAACCGACAGGGCAAAAGCAATGAGCAGTTCTTC

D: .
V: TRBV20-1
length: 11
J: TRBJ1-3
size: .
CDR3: CSARVENTIYF
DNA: TGCAGTGCTAGAGTCGAGAACACCATATATTTT